This T cell receptor beta chain was captured in a study of cytomegalovirus exposure and HLA in healthy donors. V lost 6 bases and J 0 bases, leaving 8 bases between the germline ends. The CDR3 has 13 amino acids. Germline CDR1 reads MNHEY; CDR2 reads SMNVEV (reference sequence). Libraries were prepared by immunoSEQ multiplex PCR; TCRdb keeps only in-frame clonotypes and omits some of them. The sample has 150,000 to 200,000 clones, over 65% seen once. This clone was seen a few times. Its specificity is unknown. The same CDR3 arises from other DNA sequences in this sample as well. General study results and limits: The authors enumerated over 150 TCR beta chains as linked to cytomegalovirus.

The V and J genes are TRBV27 and TRBJ1-1; D gene unclear. The specimen sequenced was PBMCs. The TCR sequence derives from a young man in good health and CMV-seropositive. As DNA, the CDR3 is TGTGCCAGCAGCCCAACTTTGAACACTGAAGCTTTCTTT. The encoded protein is CASSPTLNTEAFF.